A selection of T cell receptor beta chains follows, all from one sample in a study of cytomegalovirus exposure and HLA in healthy donors. The repertoire was sequenced with immunoSEQ multiplex PCR; TCRdb's copy has only in-frame clones and lacks some. The data hold about 190,000 clones, with about 86% observed a single time. Input material: PBMCs. The receptors originated from a woman under 30 in good health and CMV-seropositive. Each CDR3 is given without its conserved first and last residue. Not every row has a clone size; where given, it reads once, few, many or a size class.

J gene | V gene | clone size | CDR3 protein
TRBJ2-7 | TRBV2 | few | ASSGGGASYEQY
TRBJ2-2 | TRBV27 | - | ASSPTTGGVYTGELF
TRBJ2-3 | TRBV4-1 | - | ASSGGGASTDTQY
TRBJ1-6 | TRBV5-4 | few | ASSQDEGTGNSPLH
TRBJ1-2 | TRBV11-3 | - | ASSLGGQGAFYGYT
TRBJ1-5 | TRBV7-9 | once | ASSLGSPNQPQH
- | TRBV10-3 | - | AISDRDRGPYEQY
TRBJ2-7 | TRBV28 | once | ASLPGQGTYEQY
TRBJ1-2 | TRBV6-4 | - | ASSESGTGSHGYT
TRBJ1-1 | TRBV6-1 | few | ASSLGQVRTEAF
TRBJ2-7 | TRBV6-5 | - | ASSGPGSVRGEQY
TRBJ2-3 | TRBV5-1 | - | ASSFRDRGSDTQY
TRBJ2-1 | TRBV14 | few | ASSTTGTAPQF
TRBJ2-2 | TRBV9 | few | ASSVGGANTGELF
TRBJ1-1 | TRBV19 | - | ASSIWGQGGRDTEAF
TRBJ2-5 | TRBV4-3 | - | ASSLDTSGQETQY
TRBJ2-5 | TRBV5-5 | - | ASSLSVGLPRQTQY
TRBJ1-2 | TRBV7-9 | few | ASSLGLQGGEGYT
TRBJ1-2 | TRBV6-6 | - | ASSGRQGHYGYT
TRBJ1-2 | TRBV9 | - | ASSGLRDRGPGGYT
TRBJ1-1 | TRBV5-4 | - | ASRTDRNTEAF
TRBJ1-1 | TRBV7-9 | - | ASSPGWAAGDSLREAF
TRBJ2-3 | TRBV7-3 | - | ASSFYRERVGADTQY
TRBJ1-3 | TRBV9 | - | ASSARTGGNTIY
TRBJ2-7 | TRBV9 | - | ASSKGTAYEQY
TRBJ1-1 | TRBV19 | - | GSGGDTEAF
TRBJ1-1 | TRBV9 | - | ASSQSFQGTEAF
TRBJ2-1 | TRBV14 | - | ASSQVASSGGVYNEQF
TRBJ2-4 | TRBV5-1 | - | ASSQDPRKAKNIQY
TRBJ2-7 | TRBV12-5 | - | ASSPGTGNYEQY
TRBJ1-6 | TRBV4-1 | - | ASSQVETGGLPLH
TRBJ2-7 | TRBV6-5 | - | ASRTSTYEQY
TRBJ2-2 | TRBV11-3 | - | ASSLGYRDTGELF
TRBJ1-1 | TRBV4-3 | few | ASSQDLSLSNTEAF
TRBJ2-7 | TRBV6-6 | once | ASSYSCGYSYEQY
TRBJ1-1 | TRBV30 | - | AWSLQGNTEAF
TRBJ1-2 | TRBV9 | - | ASRSARRRYGYT
TRBJ2-2 | TRBV11-2 | - | ASSFLAQGRTGELF
TRBJ1-2 | TRBV5-5 | - | ASSLAGGTNYGYT
TRBJ1-5 | TRBV7-3 | - | ARRTDRKLGEPQH